A single sample gave rise to the 15 T cell receptor beta chains below, sequenced in a study of T cell responses to AZD1222 COVID-19 vaccine. Produced via immunoSEQ multiplex PCR; TCRdb's table is partial and in-frame only. The data hold tens of thousands of clones, with approximately 90% observed a single time. Material: peripheral blood, obtained 28 days after the second AZD1222 dose. These TCRs come from an adult who received the AZD1222 COVID-19 vaccine.

This sequence joins TRBV7-3 and TRBJ2-1, with a weak D call TRBD2 (6 bases). This CDR3 is 15 amino acids long. Trimming cost V 5 bases and J 6 bases, with 17 bases left between them. The germline V gene encodes CDR1 SGHTA and CDR2 FQGTGA. The CDR3 DNA sequence: TGTGCCAGCAGCCCCGGGGTAGCGGCAGGCAATGAGCAGTTCTTC. It codes for CASSPGVAAGNEQFF.

The chain carries TRBV28 and TRBJ2-7; maybe TRBD2 (5 bases). Germline loops: CDR1 MDHEN, CDR2 SYDVKM. The CDR3 runs to 12 residues. Trimming shortened V by 10 bases and J by 6 bases, and 16 bases separated the two germline ends. The CDR3 nucleotides are TGTGCCACTTCTGGTGAGGGTAGCGAGCAGTACTTC. Its translation is CATSGEGSEQYF.

V is TRBV11-1 and J is TRBJ1-6; 8 nucleotides match TRBD1. V lost 4 bases and J lost 7; bases outside the gene matches: 3. Germline loops: CDR1 SGHAT, CDR2 FQDESV (reference sequence). The length of the CDR3 is 14 residues. The CDR3 nucleotides are TGTGCCAGCAGCTCCGACAGGGGAAATTCACCCCTCCACTTT. It is translated as CASSSDRGNSPLHF.

This sequence joins TRBV21-1 and TRBJ2-7. TRBV21-1 is tagged as a pseudogene. This CDR3 has 13 amino acids. In nucleotides, the CDR3 is TGTGCCAGCAGCAACCGGGCCAGCAACGAGCAGTACTTC. As protein: CASSNRASNEQYF.

The chain is built from TRBV12-2 and TRBJ2-7; the table gives TRBD2 as D, unverified against the DNA. TRBV12-2 is a recognized pseudogene. The CDR3 loop spans 15 amino acids. The CDR3 DNA follows: TGTGCAAGTCGTCCAGACTGTAACTCGAGGGTCGAGCAGTACTTC. Translated: CASRPDCNSRVEQYF.

The chain joins TRBV13 to TRBJ2-6; no clear D gene. V gave up 3 bases and J gave up 0 bases, with 12 bases separating them. The CDR3 has 17 residues. Germline-derived CDR1 and CDR2 are PRHDT and FYEKMQ (reference sequence). In DNA form, the CDR3 reads TGTGCCAGCAGCTTTGGGTCTAGGAGCTCTGGGGCCAACGTCCTGACTTTC. Its translation is CASSFGSRSSGANVLTF.

The chain carries TRBV5-5 and TRBJ2-3; 12 nucleotides line up with TRBD2. Germline loops: CDR1 SGHKS, CDR2 YYEKEE (reference sequence). V lost 2 bases to trimming and J lost 1 base; unmatched junction nucleotides: 8. The CDR3 extends over 18 amino acids. In nucleotides, the CDR3 is TGTGCCAGCAGCTTTAGAGGGGCTAGCGGGAGGGGCACAGATACGCAGTATTTT. Its protein is CASSFRGASGRGTDTQYF.

The J gene is TRBJ1-2, the V gene TRBV7-2, with TRBD1 identical over 8 bases. CDR3 length: 15 residues. Germline V CDR1 and CDR2: SGHTA, FQGNSA. After removal of 6 bases from V and 5 bases from J, the junction contained 11 bases not matched to a gene. CDR3 bases: TGTGCCAGCAGGTCGTCACCCACAGGGGGATATGGCTACACCTTC. Translation: CASRSSPTGGYGYTF.

The V call is TRBV2, the J call TRBJ1-1; D remains ambiguous. This CDR3 comprises 14 residues. Trimming left V 7 bases short and J 5 bases short, with 17 bases between. Germline V gene lookup returns CDR1 SNHLY and CDR2 FYNNEI. DNA of the CDR3: TGTGCCAGCAACCAGAAAGGGCCGCGGACTGAAGCTTTCTTT. Its translation is CASNQKGPRTEAFF.

V is TRBV7-3 and J is TRBJ2-2; D unclear. This CDR3 region has 14 residues. The V gene's germline CDR1 is SGHTA and CDR2 FQGTGA. Deletions cut 1 base from V and 1 base from J, with 4 bases between. CDR3 sequence reads: CASSLNQNTGELFF. The CDR3 bases are TGTGCCAGCAGCTTAAACCAGAACACCGGGGAGCTGTTTTTT. Full variable domain (missing parts from reference TRBV7-3 and TRBJ2-2): GAGVSQTPSNKVTEKGKYVELRCDPISGHTALYWYRQSLGQGPEFLIYFQGTGAADDSGLPNDRFFAVRPEGSVSTLKIQRTERGDSAVYLCASSLNQNTGELFFGEGSRLTVL.

This sequence joins TRBV7-8 and TRBJ1-2; D may be TRBD1 (6 bases). CDR3 length equals 14 residues. The ends were cut back, 5 bases at V and 2 bases at J, with 12 bases in the middle. CDR1 SGHVS and CDR2 FQNEAQ come from the germline V gene. The CDR3 coding sequence is TGTGCCAGCAGCCCTGGGGGCTGGAACTATGGCTACACCTTC. It is translated as CASSPGGWNYGYTF.

This chain links TRBV27 with TRBJ2-7; D is perhaps TRBD2 (6 bases). Germline V lookup: CDR1 MNHEY, CDR2 SMNVEV (reference sequence). CDR3 length: 12 amino acids. V was trimmed by 8 bases and J by 7 bases, leaving 15 bases between them. In DNA form, the CDR3 reads TGTGCCAGCGGGTTAGGAGGGCGGGAGCAGTACTTC. This gives the protein CASGLGGREQYF.

V gene TRBV12-2 combines with J gene TRBJ1-4; the D call in the table, TRBD1, was not verified against the DNA. TRBV12-2 is listed as a pseudogene. The CDR3 length is 15 residues. Written as DNA, the CDR3 is TGTGCAAGTCGCTTTGATTCGGGACAGCTTGAAAAACTGTTTTTT. Translating it yields CASRFDSGQLEKLFF.

The chain employs TRBV25-1 and TRBJ1-6; D is ambiguous. The CDR3 sequence is 14 residues long. The V end lost 4 bases, the J end lost 3 bases, and 7 bases lay between the germline ends. Per the germline V gene, CDR1 is MGHDK and CDR2 is SYGVNS. The CDR3 sequence: CASSAGSYNSPLHF. CDR3 DNA sequence: TGTGCCAGCAGTGCTGGCAGCTATAATTCACCCCTCCACTTT.

The chain combines TRBV3-1 (or the pseudogene TRBV3-2) with TRBJ2-1, with 12 nucleotides matching TRBD1. The CDR3 contains 16 residues. Trimming took 0 bases from V and 5 from J; bases not matched to a gene: 2. Per germline, CDR1 LGHDT and CDR2 YNNKEL (reference sequence). The CDR3 loop reads CASSQEGQGAHNEQFF. The CDR3 bases are TGTGCCAGCAGCCAAGAGGGACAGGGGGCCCACAATGAGCAGTTCTTC.